The 8 T cell receptor beta chains reported below all come from one sample, sequenced in a study of regulatory T cells in long-lasting Graves disease. Time point described: newly diagnosed GD, antithyroid drugs for less than 3 months. Construction of the TCR library relied on RNA isolated from PBMCs. Building the TCR beta libraries relied on iRepertoire HTBI primers, and CDR3 regions underwent Arm-PCR. TCRdb passed the multiplex PCR reads through MiXCR, listing each CDR3 protein once. The top ten clones hold around 10% of a sample with about 520,000 distinct CDR3 sequences, more than 10% of them seen once. These records were also assigned to another study, of T cells in Graves' hyperthyroidism and ophthalmopathy.

Here the sequenced sample was peripheral blood mononuclear cells (PBMCs), taken at new diagnosis, from a patient treated with antithyroid drugs. These receptors were taken from a woman aged 25 to 45 with Graves disease.

The gene calls are TRBV29-1 and TRBJ2-1; possible D gene TRBD1, 5 bases. CDR1 is SQVTM and CDR2 is ANQGSEA in the germline V gene. Trimming pared 2 bases from V and 0 bases from J, leaving 14 bases between. The CDR3 contains 16 residues. The CDR3 DNA reads TGCAGCGTTGAAACGACAGCTTACCTCTCCTACAATGAGCAGTTCTTC. Translation: CSVETTAYLSYNEQFF.

This clonotype was seen many times. The chain links TRBV18 to TRBJ1-2, with D unclear. CDR1 is KGHSH and CDR2 is LQKENI in the germline V gene. Trimming removed 1 base at V and 4 bases at J, with 13 bases between. CDR3 size: 15 residues. The CDR3 DNA is TGTGCCAGCTCACCACTACCAGACCCTTTCTATGGCTACACCTTC. The encoded protein is CASSPLPDPFYGYTF.

The rearrangement uses TRBV15 and TRBJ2-7; 8 bases line up with TRBD1. From germline, CDR1 is LNHNV and CDR2 YYDKDF (reference sequence). There are 17 residues in the CDR3. After removal of 1 base from V and 7 bases from J, the junction contained 15 bases not matched to a gene. CDR3 sequence: CATSRGWAGGASGEQYF. In DNA form, the CDR3 reads TGTGCCACCAGCAGAGGTTGGGCAGGGGGCGCCTCTGGGGAGCAGTACTTC.

This clonotype was observed at least ten times. The chain employs TRBV5-6 and TRBJ1-2; D gene uncertain. The V gene lost 0 bases and the J gene lost 4 bases, with 7 bases spanning the gap. Germline lookup yields CDR1 SGHDT and CDR2 YYEEEE. The CDR3 loop spans 13 amino acids. The CDR3: CASSLERAYGYTF. CDR3 DNA: TGTGCCAGCAGCTTGGAGCGCGCCTATGGCTACACCTTC.

There are many counts of this clonotype. The chain recombines TRBV28 with TRBJ2-3; possibly TRBD2 for D (6 bases). Germline loops: CDR1 MDHEN, CDR2 SYDVKM. CDR3 length: 18 amino acids. The ends were cut back, 4 bases at V and 2 bases at J, with 22 bases in the middle. CDR3 nucleotides: TGTGCCAGCAGTTCCCTAGGGGTTAGCGGACAAACCACAGATACGCAGTATTTT. This encodes CASSSLGVSGQTTDTQYF.

This clonotype occurred a few times. V and J are TRBV18 and TRBJ1-4, with 10 bases lining up with TRBD1. Germline values: CDR1 KGHSH, CDR2 LQKENI. V lost 3 bases to trimming and J lost 7 bases; unmatched junction nucleotides: 8. The CDR3 runs 16 residues. CDR3 loop: CASSPTRTGGTEKLFF. CDR3 sequence (DNA): TGTGCCAGCTCACCCACAAGGACAGGGGGTACTGAAAAACTGTTTTTT.

This clonotype was found many times. The CDR3 DNA is TGCAGTGCTAGGGGGCACGAGGATACGCAGTATTTT. Protein product: CSARGHEDTQYF. The rearrangement uses TRBV20-1 and TRBJ2-3, with TRBD1 as a possible D gene (5 bases). Germline CDR1 reads DFQATT; CDR2 reads SNEGSKA (reference sequence). This CDR3 comprises 12 residues. V was trimmed by 3 bases and J by 6 bases, leaving 10 bases between them.

The chain is built from TRBV3-1 and TRBJ2-7; weak D call: TRBD1 (5 bases). The CDR3 contains 12 residues. The V end was cut by 5 bases, the J end by 4 bases, with 9 bases between. The germline gives CDR1 LGHDT, CDR2 YNNKEL (reference sequence). CDR3 sequence: CASSNRPYEQYF. CDR3 DNA: TGTGCCAGCAGCAACAGGCCTTACGAGCAGTACTTC.